What follows are 25 T cell receptor beta chains derived from one specimen sequenced in a study of cytomegalovirus exposure and HLA in healthy donors. 13 Jbeta primers and 60 Vbeta primers were used for the PCR. Measured with immunoSEQ multiplex PCR; TCRdb has only the in-frame clones, and not every one. The specimen's table records 70,000 or so clones. The source material was PBMCs. Source of these receptors: a female donor in good health and CMV-seropositive.

The rearrangement joins TRBV9 to TRBJ2-7, with 13 bases fitting TRBD2. This CDR3 has 15 residues. J gave up 3 bases and V 4 bases, and 4 bases lay outside the gene matches. Germline V gene lookup returns CDR1 SGDLS and CDR2 YYNGEE. DNA for the CDR3: TGTGCCAGCAGCCCGGGACTAGCGGGACTCTACGAGCAGTACTTC. Translating it yields CASSPGLAGLYEQYF.

The chain employs TRBV28 and TRBJ1-5; 7 nucleotides line up with TRBD1. Germline CDR1 reads MDHEN; CDR2 reads SYDVKM. The CDR3 covers 14 residues. Trimming cost V 7 bases and J 4 bases; bases outside gene matches: 7. The CDR3, as DNA: TGTGCCAGCAACCCACAGGGGTGGAATCAGCCCCAGCATTTT. It yields the protein CASNPQGWNQPQHF.

CDR3 in amino acids: CASSERGGRYGYTF. DNA for the CDR3: TGTGCCAGCAGTGAAAGGGGGGGGAGGTATGGCTACACCTTC. The chain employs TRBV2 and TRBJ1-2; TRBD1 might be the D (6 bases). Trimming removed 2 bases from V and 5 bases from J, with 12 bases in between. The CDR3 covers 14 residues. The germline V gene has CDR1 SNHLY and CDR2 FYNNEI.

The chain has TRBV30 and TRBJ1-2, with D unresolved. The V end lost 5 bases, the J end lost 0 bases, and 16 bases lay between the germline ends. This CDR3 has 15 residues. Germline V CDR1 and CDR2: GTSNPN, SVGIG (reference sequence). The CDR3 sequence: CAWSPQLSSNYGYTF. As DNA, the CDR3 is TGTGCCTGGTCACCACAGCTCTCCTCTAACTATGGCTACACCTTC.

The chain joins TRBV19 to TRBJ1-1; D unclear. V gave up 7 bases and J gave up 4 bases, with 19 bases separating them. Germline V lookup: CDR1 LNHDA, CDR2 SQIVND (reference sequence). The CDR3 runs to 15 residues. As DNA, the CDR3 is TGTGCCAGTATAAAGTTGCGGGATTCAGGCACTGAAGCTTTCTTT. Its protein is CASIKLRDSGTEAFF.

This sequence joins TRBV15 and TRBJ1-5, with 7 bases aligning to TRBD1. Germline assignment: CDR1 LNHNV and CDR2 YYDKDF (reference sequence). CDR3 length: 20 amino acids. J gave up 5 bases and V 3 bases, and 22 bases lay outside the gene matches. The chain's CDR3 is CATSSPRGGQSPTLDQPQHF. The CDR3 DNA reads as TGTGCCACCAGCAGCCCTCGAGGGGGACAGAGCCCGACGCTGGATCAGCCCCAGCATTTT. The whole variable domain, remainder taken from reference TRBV15 and TRBJ1-5, is DAMVIQNPRYQVTQFGKPVTLSCSQTLNHNVMYWYQQKSSQAPKLLFHYYDKDFNNEADTPDNFQSRRPNTSFCFLDIRSPGLGDTAMYLCATSSPRGGQSPTLDQPQHFGDGTRLSIL.

V gene TRBV30 combines with J gene TRBJ1-5; D unclear. Germline V lookup: CDR1 GTSNPN, CDR2 SVGIG (reference sequence). The CDR3 has 15 amino acids. V lost 0 bases and J 6 bases, leaving 15 bases between the germline ends. CDR3 loop: CAWSVLSSGSQPQHF. The CDR3 DNA reads as TGTGCCTGGAGTGTATTATCCTCGGGGAGTCAGCCCCAGCATTTT.

This chain links TRBV29-1 with TRBJ1-1, with 12 bases fitting TRBD1. After removal of 6 bases from V and 1 base from J, the junction contained 9 bases not matched to a gene. CDR3 length equals 16 residues. Germline V gives CDR1 SQVTM, CDR2 ANQGSEA. DNA for the CDR3: TGCAGCGTGAACGGGGGACAGGGGGCTAGGAACACTGAAGCTTTCTTT. This codes for CSVNGGQGARNTEAFF. Full variable domain (remainder filled in from reference TRBV29-1 and TRBJ1-1): SAVISQKPSRDICQRGTSLTIQCQVDSQVTMMFWYRQQPGQSLTLIATANQGSEATYESGFVIDKFPISRPNLTFSTLTVSNMSPEDSSIYLCSVNGGQGARNTEAFFGQGTRLTVV.

The gene calls are TRBV5-4 and TRBJ2-1, with D possibly TRBD1 on 5 matching bases. Trimming took off 4 bases at V and 8 bases at J, with 13 bases between the two ends. Germline loops: CDR1 SGHNT, CDR2 YYREEE (reference sequence). This CDR3 is built from 13 residues. This CDR3 is CASSPQGVDEQFF. The CDR3 coding sequence is TGTGCCAGCAGCCCCCAGGGCGTCGATGAGCAGTTCTTC.

CDR3 bases: TGTGCCAGCAGCTTGGACACATCTAACTATGGCTACACCTTC. Its translation: CASSLDTSNYGYTF. The chain recombines TRBV5-4 with TRBJ1-2; D is unresolved. This CDR3 comprises 14 residues. Trimming took off 0 bases at V and 0 bases at J, with 6 bases between the two ends. Germline V gene data show CDR1 as SGHNT and CDR2 as YYREEE (reference sequence).

Regarding this clone: At one of its ends the junction is not consistent with the germline gene, which may arise from a read error. V is TRBV30 and J is TRBJ2-3; 8 nucleotides align to TRBD2. The CDR3 is 15 amino acids. The germline CDR1 and CDR2 sequences are GTSNPN and SVGIG (reference sequence). CDR3: CAGSAAAGVIDTQYF. The CDR3 DNA sequence: TGTGCCGGGAGTGCCGCAGCGGGAGTAATAGATACGCAGTATTTT. The full variable domain, its missing parts supplied by reference TRBV30 and TRBJ2-3, is SQTIHQWPATLVQPVGSPLSLECTVEGTSNPNLYWYRQAAGRGLQLLFYSVGIGQISSEVPQNLSASRPQDRQFILSSKKLLLSDSGFYLCAGSAAAGVIDTQYFGPGTRLTVL.

The V and J genes are TRBV28 and TRBJ1-3, with 8 bases fitting TRBD1. The CDR3 consists of 15 residues. CDR1 MDHEN and CDR2 SYDVKM come from the germline V gene. Trimming removed 4 bases from V and 8 bases from J; junction bases left unmatched: 10. The CDR3 DNA is TGTGCCAGCAGTTCTCCAGGGGGCGCGGTGGACACCATATATTTT. Amino acid sequence: CASSSPGGAVDTIYF.

The rearrangement links TRBV18 to TRBJ2-1; D ambiguous. Germline V gives CDR1 KGHSH, CDR2 LQKENI. Trimming left V 0 bases short and J 7 bases short, with 7 bases between. The CDR3 is made up of 13 amino acids. In DNA, the CDR3 is TGTGCCAGCTCACCACCGTCAGTGAATGAGCAGTTCTTC. It yields the protein CASSPPSVNEQFF.

V gene TRBV28 combines with J gene TRBJ1-1; no clear D. Germline-derived CDR1 and CDR2 are MDHEN and SYDVKM. V lost 5 bases and J 4 bases, leaving 8 bases between the germline ends. The CDR3 is 12 amino acids. CDR3 in amino acids: CASSRRVTEAFF. CDR3 bases: TGTGCCAGCAGTCGTCGAGTCACTGAAGCTTTCTTT. Together with reference TRBV28 and TRBJ1-1, the CDR3 gives the full variable domain: DVKVTQSSRYLVKRTGEKVFLECVQDMDHENMFWYRQDPGLGLRLIYFSYDVKMKEKGDIPEGYSVSREKKERFSLILESASTNQTSMYLCASSRRVTEAFFGQGTRLTVV.

The chain's CDR3 is CASSYRPGPQDTEAFF. CDR3 DNA sequence: TGTGCCAGCAGTTATAGGCCAGGCCCCCAGGACACTGAAGCTTTCTTT. This chain uses TRBV28 with TRBJ1-1; D ambiguous. CDR3 size: 16 residues. Between the trimmed V and J ends, which lost 4 bases and 3 bases, there was a span of 18 bases. Germline V gene lookup returns CDR1 MDHEN and CDR2 SYDVKM. Based on the CDR3 plus reference TRBV28 and TRBJ1-1, the full variable domain is DVKVTQSSRYLVKRTGEKVFLECVQDMDHENMFWYRQDPGLGLRLIYFSYDVKMKEKGDIPEGYSVSREKKERFSLILESASTNQTSMYLCASSYRPGPQDTEAFFGQGTRLTVV.

The chain combines TRBV9 with TRBJ2-1; unclear D gene. V shed 4 bases and J shed 6 bases, with 20 bases lying between them. This CDR3 has 16 residues. Germline lookup yields CDR1 SGDLS and CDR2 YYNGEE. In DNA, the CDR3 is TGTGCCAGCAGCTCGCAACCATCTTTTTCGGTCAATGAGCAGTTCTTC. It codes for CASSSQPSFSVNEQFF.

The chain links TRBV30 to TRBJ2-1; 10 bases are shared with TRBD2. The CDR3 contains 15 residues. Looked up from germline, CDR1 is GTSNPN and CDR2 is SVGIG (reference sequence). V lost 3 bases to trimming and J lost 8 bases; unmatched junction nucleotides: 10. The CDR3 DNA is TGTGCCTGGAGGAAACTAGCGGGGTGGGCCGATGAGCAGTTCTTC. Its translation is CAWRKLAGWADEQFF.

The chain links TRBV29-1 to TRBJ2-7, with TRBD1 matching 10 bases. Germline V gives CDR1 SQVTM, CDR2 ANQGSEA. The CDR3 runs 15 residues. The trim removed 3 bases at V and 0 bases at J, leaving 5 bases unmatched. CDR3 protein: CSVEGDRGHSYEQYF. CDR3 in DNA: TGCAGCGTTGAGGGGGACAGGGGACACTCCTACGAGCAGTACTTC.

This chain's CDR3 is CASSFVNEAFF. CDR3 in DNA: TGTGCCAGCAGCTTTGTAAATGAAGCTTTCTTT. The chain employs TRBV7-9 and TRBJ1-1; no firm D call. The CDR3 contains 11 residues. From germline, CDR1 is SEHNR and CDR2 FQNEAQ (reference sequence). V lost 3 bases and J lost 7, with 6 bases in between.

V and J are TRBV4-3 and TRBJ2-2, with 11 bases lining up with TRBD2. CDR3 length equals 17 residues. The V gene end was trimmed by 4 bases and the J gene end by 0 bases; junction bases not matched to a gene: 4. Per the germline V gene, CDR1 is LGHNA and CDR2 is YSLEER. In DNA, the CDR3 is TGCGCCAGCAGCCCTAGCGGGAGGCACTCGAACACCGGGGAGCTGTTTTTT. It translates to CASSPSGRHSNTGELFF.

This chain joins TRBV6-5 and TRBJ2-7; D perhaps matches TRBD2 (5 bases). V shed 6 bases and J shed 2 bases, with 11 bases lying between them. The V gene's germline CDR1 is MNHEY and CDR2 SVGAGI. The CDR3 contains 13 residues. CDR3 DNA sequence: TGTGCCAGCAGCCCCCGGGGAGCCTACGAGCAGTACTTC. Translated: CASSPRGAYEQYF.

V and J are TRBV5-1 and TRBJ2-1; D is unclear. The CDR3 has 13 amino acids. V was cut by 4 bases and J by 7 bases, with 12 bases left in between. Germline assignment: CDR1 SGHRS and CDR2 YFSETQ. The CDR3 loop reads CASSPSGGNEQFF. The CDR3 nucleotides are TGCGCCAGCAGCCCCTCAGGTGGGAATGAGCAGTTCTTC. The full variable domain, its missing parts supplied by reference TRBV5-1 and TRBJ2-1, is KAGVTQTPRYLIKTRGQQVTLSCSPISGHRSVSWYQQTPGQGLQFLFEYFSETQRNKGNFPGRFSGRQFSNSRSEMNVSTLELGDSALYLCASSPSGGNEQFFGPGTRLTVL.

The V and J genes are TRBV4-1 and TRBJ2-7, with 9 nucleotides matching TRBD1. The CDR3 is 16 amino acids. Per the germline V gene, CDR1 is MGHRA and CDR2 is YSYEKL. V shed 2 bases and J 4 bases; nucleotides not matched to a gene: 9. CDR3 DNA: TGCGCCAGCAGCCAAACTCCGGGACAGGGACCTTACGAGCAGTACTTC. This translates into CASSQTPGQGPYEQYF.

The chain links TRBV6-5 to TRBJ2-5; maybe TRBD2 (7 bases). The DNA end lines up better with TRBJ2-7; the J call may be wrong. CDR3 length: 14 residues. Germline V lookup: CDR1 MNHEY, CDR2 SVGAGI. The CDR3 DNA reads as TGTGCCAGCAGGCGAGGGCAGGGGAGGGCCGAGCAGTACTTC. Its translation is CASRRGQGRAEQYF.

The chain uses TRBV27 and TRBJ2-7, with a tentative D call TRBD1 (6 bases). Trimming took off 5 bases at V and 2 bases at J, with 19 bases between the two ends. This CDR3 has 16 residues. Per germline, CDR1 MNHEY and CDR2 SMNVEV (reference sequence). CDR3 sequence (DNA): TGTGCCAGCAGTCCGTCGACAGGAGAGGGAGCCTACGAGCAGTACTTC. Translation gives CASSPSTGEGAYEQYF.